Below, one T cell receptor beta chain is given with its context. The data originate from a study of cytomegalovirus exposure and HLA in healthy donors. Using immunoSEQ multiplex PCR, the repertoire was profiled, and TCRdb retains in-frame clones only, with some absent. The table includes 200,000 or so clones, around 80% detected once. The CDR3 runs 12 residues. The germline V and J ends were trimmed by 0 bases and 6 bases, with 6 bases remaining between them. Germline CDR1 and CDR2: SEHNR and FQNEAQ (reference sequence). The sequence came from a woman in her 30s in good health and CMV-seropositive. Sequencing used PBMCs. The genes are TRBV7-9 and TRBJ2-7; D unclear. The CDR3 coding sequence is TGTGCCAGCAGCTTAGCGGCTGGCGAGCAGTACTTC. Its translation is CASSLAAGEQYF.